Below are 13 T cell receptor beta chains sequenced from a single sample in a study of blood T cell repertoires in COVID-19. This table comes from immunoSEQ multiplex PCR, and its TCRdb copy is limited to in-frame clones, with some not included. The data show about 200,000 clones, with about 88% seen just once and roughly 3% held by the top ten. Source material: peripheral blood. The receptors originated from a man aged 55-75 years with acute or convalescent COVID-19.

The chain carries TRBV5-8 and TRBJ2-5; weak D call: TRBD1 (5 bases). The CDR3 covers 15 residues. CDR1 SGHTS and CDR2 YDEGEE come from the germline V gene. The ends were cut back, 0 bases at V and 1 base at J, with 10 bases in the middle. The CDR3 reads CASSLARQIQETQYF. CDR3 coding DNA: TGTGCCAGCAGCTTGGCCAGACAGATCCAAGAGACCCAGTACTTC.

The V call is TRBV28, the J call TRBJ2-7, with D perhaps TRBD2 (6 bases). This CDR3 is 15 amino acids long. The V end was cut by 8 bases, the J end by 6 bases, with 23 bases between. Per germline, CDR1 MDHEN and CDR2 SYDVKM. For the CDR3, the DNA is TGTGCCAGCTATAGCACATCGCGGGGTCCTGGCGAGCAGTACTTC. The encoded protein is CASYSTSRGPGEQYF.

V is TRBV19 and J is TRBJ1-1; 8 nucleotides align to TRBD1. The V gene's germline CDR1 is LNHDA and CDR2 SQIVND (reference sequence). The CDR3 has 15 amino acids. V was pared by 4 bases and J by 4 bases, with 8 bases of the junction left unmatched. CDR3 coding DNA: TGTGCCAGTAGTAAAAGATCAGGGGGCATCACTGAAGCTTTCTTT. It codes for CASSKRSGGITEAFF.

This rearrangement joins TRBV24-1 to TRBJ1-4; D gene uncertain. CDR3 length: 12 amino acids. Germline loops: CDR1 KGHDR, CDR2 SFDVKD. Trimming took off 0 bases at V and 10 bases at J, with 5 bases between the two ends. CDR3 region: CATSDLSGKLFF. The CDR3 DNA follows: TGTGCCACCAGTGATTTGTCCGGAAAACTGTTTTTT.

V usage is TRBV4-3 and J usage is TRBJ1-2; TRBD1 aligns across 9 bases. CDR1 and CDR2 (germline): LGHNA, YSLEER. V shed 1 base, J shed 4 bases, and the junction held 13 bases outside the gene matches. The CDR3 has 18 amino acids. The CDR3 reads CASSQGTGAFASLYGYTF. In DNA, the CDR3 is TGCGCCAGCAGCCAAGGGACAGGGGCGTTTGCAAGCCTCTATGGCTACACCTTC.

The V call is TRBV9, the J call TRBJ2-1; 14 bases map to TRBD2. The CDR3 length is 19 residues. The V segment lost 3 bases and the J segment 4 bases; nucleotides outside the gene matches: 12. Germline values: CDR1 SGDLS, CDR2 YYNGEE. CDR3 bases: TGTGCCAGCAGCGCCCGACTAGCGGGGGGGTCCTATGATTACAATGAGCAGTTCTTC. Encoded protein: CASSARLAGGSYDYNEQFF.

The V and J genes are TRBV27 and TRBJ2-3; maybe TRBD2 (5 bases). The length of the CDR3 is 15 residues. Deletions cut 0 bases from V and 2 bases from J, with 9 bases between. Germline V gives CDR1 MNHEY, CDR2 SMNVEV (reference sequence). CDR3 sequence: CASSLSLRATDTQYF. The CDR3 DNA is TGTGCCAGCAGTTTATCCCTGAGGGCCACAGATACGCAGTATTTT.

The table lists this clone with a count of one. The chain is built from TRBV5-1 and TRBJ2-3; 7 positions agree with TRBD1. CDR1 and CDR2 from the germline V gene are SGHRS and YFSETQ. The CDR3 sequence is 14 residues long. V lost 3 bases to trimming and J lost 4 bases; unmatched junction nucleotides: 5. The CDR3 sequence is CASSSGTVADTQYF. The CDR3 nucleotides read TGCGCCAGCAGCTCAGGGACAGTCGCAGATACGCAGTATTTT. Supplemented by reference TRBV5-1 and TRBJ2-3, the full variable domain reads KAGVTQTPRYLIKTRGQQVTLSCSPISGHRSVSWYQQTPGQGLQFLFEYFSETQRNKGNFPGRFSGRQFSNSRSEMNVSTLELGDSALYLCASSSGTVADTQYFGPGTRLTVL.

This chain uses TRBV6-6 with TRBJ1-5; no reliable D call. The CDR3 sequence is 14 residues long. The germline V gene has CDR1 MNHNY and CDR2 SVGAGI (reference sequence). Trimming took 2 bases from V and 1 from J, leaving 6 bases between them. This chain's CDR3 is CASSYRGSNQPQHF. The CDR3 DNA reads TGTGCCAGCAGTTACCGAGGGAGCAATCAGCCCCAGCATTTT.

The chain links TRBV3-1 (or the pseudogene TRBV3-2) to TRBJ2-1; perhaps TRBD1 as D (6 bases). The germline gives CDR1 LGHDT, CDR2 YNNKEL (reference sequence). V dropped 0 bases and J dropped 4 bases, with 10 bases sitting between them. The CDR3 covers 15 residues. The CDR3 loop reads CASSQDGTKYNEQFF. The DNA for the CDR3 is TGTGCCAGCAGCCAAGATGGGACAAAATACAATGAGCAGTTCTTC.

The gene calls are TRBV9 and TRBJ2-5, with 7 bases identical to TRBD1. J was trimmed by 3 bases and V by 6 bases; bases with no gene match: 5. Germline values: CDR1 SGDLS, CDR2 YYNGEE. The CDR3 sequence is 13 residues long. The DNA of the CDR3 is TGTGCCAGCACAGAGGACAGGAAAGAGACCCAGTACTTC. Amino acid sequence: CASTEDRKETQYF.

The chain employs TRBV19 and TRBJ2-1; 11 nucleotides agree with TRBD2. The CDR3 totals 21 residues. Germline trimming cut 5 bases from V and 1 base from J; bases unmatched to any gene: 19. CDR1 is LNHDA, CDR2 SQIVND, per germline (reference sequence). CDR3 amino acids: CASSSIEGSGTSGTSYNEQFF. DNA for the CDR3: TGTGCCAGTAGTTCGATTGAGGGATCCGGGACTAGCGGAACATCCTACAATGAGCAGTTCTTC. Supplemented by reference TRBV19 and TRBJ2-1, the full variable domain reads DGGITQSPKYLFRKEGQNVTLSCEQNLNHDAMYWYRQDPGQGLRLIYYSQIVNDFQKGDIAEGYSVSREKKESFPLTVTSAQKNPTAFYLCASSSIEGSGTSGTSYNEQFFGPGTRLTVL.

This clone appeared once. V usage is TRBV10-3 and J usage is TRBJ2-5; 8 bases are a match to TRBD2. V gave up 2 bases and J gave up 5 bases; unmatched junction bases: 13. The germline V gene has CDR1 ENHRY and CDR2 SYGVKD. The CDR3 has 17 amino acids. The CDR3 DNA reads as TGTGCCATCAGTGAGGTGGTGGAGCGGGGGCTAGGGGAGACCCAGTACTTC. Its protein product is CAISEVVERGLGETQYF.